Included here is one T cell receptor (beta chain) sequence, with context. The antigen remains unidentified. This record comes from a study of early T cells in non-severe SARS-CoV-2 infection. Study-wide points: Matching with VDJdb favored anti-spike CD8 responses (missing private and CD4 specificities).

The germline CDR1 and CDR2 sequences are SGHAT and FQNNGV. The V end was cut by 6 bases, the J end by 4 bases, with 15 bases between. The CDR3 consists of 14 residues. Individually, cDNA molecules had unique molecular identifiers attached to them. One entry per CDR3 protein results from TCRdb running MiXCR on the 5' RACE reads. This table holds around 78,000 distinct CDR3 sequences, over 9.5% found once. Sample: whole blood, taken at baseline. The chain uses TRBV11-2 and TRBJ2-5; weak D call: TRBD2 (7 bases). The clonotype was recovered from an adult who was a healthcare worker with PCR-confirmed SARS-CoV-2 infection or an uninfected control (not recorded which). Written as DNA, the CDR3 is TGTGCCAGCAGAGAGGCCGGGGGGCGAGAGACCCAGTACTTC. Its translation is CASREAGGRETQYF. The complete variable domain, with remaining parts taken from reference TRBV11-2 and TRBJ2-5, reads EAGVAQSPRYKIIEKRQSVAFWCNPISGHATLYWYQQILGQGPKLLIQFQNNGVVDDSQLPKDRFSAERLKGVDSTLKIQPAKLEDSAVYLCASREAGGRETQYFGPGTRLLVL.